The T cell receptor beta chain described here comes from a study of T cells after posttransplantation cyclophosphamide. The J segment lost 6 bases and the V segment lost 5 bases, leaving 10 bases of the junction unmatched. The CDR3 contains 15 residues. Germline V lookup: CDR1 SGHVS, CDR2 FNYEAQ. Study conclusions and caveats: TRB overlap between skin or GI tissue T cells and blood was limited. TRB clonality was highly associated with recipient CMV seropositivity and reactivation. Later blood repertoires were often dominated by clones from the donor CD8+ memory compartment.

Sequencing used immunoSEQ multiplex PCR; TCRdb keeps in-frame clones, though not all of them. The sample has about 40,000 clones, none seen only once. There are many counts of this clone. What it binds is unknown. The related graft donor's blood sample was taken on the day of bone marrow donation. The chain links TRBV7-6 to TRBJ2-7, with TRBD1 identical over 10 bases. Sequences were obtained from PBMCs. The clonotype comes from a woman aged 45-59 years in good health and a related stem cell transplant donor. CDR3: CASSRTGQGMAEQYF. The CDR3 DNA reads TGTGCCAGCAGCCGGACGGGACAGGGGATGGCCGAGCAGTACTTC.